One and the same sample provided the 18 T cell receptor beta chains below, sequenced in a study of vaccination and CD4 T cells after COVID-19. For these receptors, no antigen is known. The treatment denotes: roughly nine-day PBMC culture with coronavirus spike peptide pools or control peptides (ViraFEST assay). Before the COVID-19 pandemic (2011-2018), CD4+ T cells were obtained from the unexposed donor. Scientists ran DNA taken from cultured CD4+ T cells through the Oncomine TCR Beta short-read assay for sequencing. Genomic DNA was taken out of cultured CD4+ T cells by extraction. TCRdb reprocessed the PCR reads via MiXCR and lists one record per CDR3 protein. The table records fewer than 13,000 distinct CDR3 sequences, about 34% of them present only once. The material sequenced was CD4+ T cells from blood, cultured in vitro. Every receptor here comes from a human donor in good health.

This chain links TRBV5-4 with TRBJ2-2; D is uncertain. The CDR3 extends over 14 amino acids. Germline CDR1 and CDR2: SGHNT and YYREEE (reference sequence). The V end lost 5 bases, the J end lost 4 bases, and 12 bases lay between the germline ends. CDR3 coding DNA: TGTGCCAGCAGTGCCCAAGGTGGCACCGGGGAGCTGTTTTTT. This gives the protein CASSAQGGTGELFF.

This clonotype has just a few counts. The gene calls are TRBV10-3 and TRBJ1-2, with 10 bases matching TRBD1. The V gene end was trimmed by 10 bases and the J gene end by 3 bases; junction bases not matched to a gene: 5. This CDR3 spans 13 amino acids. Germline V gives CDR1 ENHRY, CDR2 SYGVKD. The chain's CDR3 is CATTTGGDYGYTF. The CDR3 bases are TGTGCCACTACGACAGGGGGCGACTATGGCTACACCTTC.

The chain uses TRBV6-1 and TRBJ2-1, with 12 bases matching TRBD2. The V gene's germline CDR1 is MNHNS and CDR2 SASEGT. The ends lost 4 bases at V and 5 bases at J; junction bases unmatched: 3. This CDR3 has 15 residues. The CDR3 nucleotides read TGTGCCAGCAGTGGACTAGCGGGAGTAAACAATGAGCAGTTCTTC. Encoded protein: CASSGLAGVNNEQFF.

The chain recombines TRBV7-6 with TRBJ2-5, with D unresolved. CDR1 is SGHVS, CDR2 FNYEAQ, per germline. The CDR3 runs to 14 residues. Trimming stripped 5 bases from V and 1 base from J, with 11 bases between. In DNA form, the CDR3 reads TGTGCCAGCAGCACCACCGGGTTCCAAGAGACCCAGTACTTC. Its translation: CASSTTGFQETQYF. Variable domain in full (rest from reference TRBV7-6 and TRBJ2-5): GAGVSQSPRYKVTKRGQDVALRCDPISGHVSLYWYRQALGQGPEFLTYFNYEAQQDKSGLPNDRFSAERPEGSISTLTIQRTEQRDSAMYRCASSTTGFQETQYFGPGTRLLVL.

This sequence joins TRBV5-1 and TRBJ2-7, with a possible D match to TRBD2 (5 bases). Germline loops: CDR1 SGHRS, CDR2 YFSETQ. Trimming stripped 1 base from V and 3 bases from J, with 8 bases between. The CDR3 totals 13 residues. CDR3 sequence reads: CASSLREDYEQYF. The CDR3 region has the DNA TGCGCCAGCAGCTTGCGGGAAGACTACGAGCAGTACTTC.

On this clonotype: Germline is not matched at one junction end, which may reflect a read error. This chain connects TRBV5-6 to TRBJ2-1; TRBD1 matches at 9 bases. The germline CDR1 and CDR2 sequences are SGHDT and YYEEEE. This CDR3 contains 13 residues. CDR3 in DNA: TGTGCCAGCAGCTGGACAGGGGTCTACGAGCAGTGCTTC. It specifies CASSWTGVYEQCF.

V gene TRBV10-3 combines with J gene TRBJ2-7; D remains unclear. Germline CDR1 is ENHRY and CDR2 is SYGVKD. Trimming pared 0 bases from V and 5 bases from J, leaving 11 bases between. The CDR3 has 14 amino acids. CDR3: CAISESFQVDEQYF. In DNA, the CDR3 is TGTGCCATCAGTGAGTCGTTCCAGGTGGACGAGCAGTACTTC.

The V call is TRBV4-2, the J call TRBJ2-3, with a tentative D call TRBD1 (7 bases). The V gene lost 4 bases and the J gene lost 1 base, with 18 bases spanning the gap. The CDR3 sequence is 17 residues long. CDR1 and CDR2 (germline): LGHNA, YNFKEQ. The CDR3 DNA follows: TGTGCCAGCAGCCGATTGCAGGGGGGCCGAGGCACAGATACGCAGTATTTT. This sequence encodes CASSRLQGGRGTDTQYF.

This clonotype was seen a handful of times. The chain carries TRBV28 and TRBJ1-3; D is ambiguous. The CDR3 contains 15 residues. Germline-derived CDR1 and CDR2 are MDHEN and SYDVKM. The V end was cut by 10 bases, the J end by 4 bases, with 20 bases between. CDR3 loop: CATGEGPTGGNTIYF. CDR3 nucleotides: TGTGCCACTGGAGAAGGCCCAACGGGGGGAAACACCATATATTTT.

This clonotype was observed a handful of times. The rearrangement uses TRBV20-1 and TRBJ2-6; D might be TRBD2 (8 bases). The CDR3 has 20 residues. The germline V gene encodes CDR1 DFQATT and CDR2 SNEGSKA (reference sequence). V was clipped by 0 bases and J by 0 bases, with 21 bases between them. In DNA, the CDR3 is TGCAGTGCTAGAGACCTAAGGGGGCTAGCGGGTAGCTCTGGGGCCAACGTCCTGACTTTC. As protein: CSARDLRGLAGSSGANVLTF.

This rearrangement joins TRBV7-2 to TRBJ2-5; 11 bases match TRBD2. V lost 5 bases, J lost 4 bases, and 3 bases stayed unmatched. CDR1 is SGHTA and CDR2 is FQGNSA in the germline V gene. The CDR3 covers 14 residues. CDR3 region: CASSRLAGSETQYF. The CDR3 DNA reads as TGTGCCAGCAGCCGACTAGCGGGATCAGAGACCCAGTACTTC.

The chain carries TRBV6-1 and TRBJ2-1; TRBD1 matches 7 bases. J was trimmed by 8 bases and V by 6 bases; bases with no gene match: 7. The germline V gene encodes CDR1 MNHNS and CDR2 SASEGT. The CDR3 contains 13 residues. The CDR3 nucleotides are TGTGCCAGCAGGAGACAGGGATTCGATGAGCAGTTCTTC. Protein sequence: CASRRQGFDEQFF.

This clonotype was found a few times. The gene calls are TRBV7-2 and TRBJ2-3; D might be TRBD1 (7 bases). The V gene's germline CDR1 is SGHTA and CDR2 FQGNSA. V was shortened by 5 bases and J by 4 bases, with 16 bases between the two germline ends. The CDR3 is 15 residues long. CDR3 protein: CASSPGGRTADTQYF. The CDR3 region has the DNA TGTGCCAGCAGCCCAGGGGGGCGGACGGCAGATACGCAGTATTTT.

CDR3 protein: CASSTRDRRGQETQYF. CDR3 nucleotides: TGTGCCAGCAGCACACGGGACAGGAGGGGACAAGAGACCCAGTACTTC. The chain is built from TRBV21-1 and TRBJ2-5; TRBD1 reflects the table's D call only, with no check against the DNA. TRBV21-1 has pseudogene status. CDR3 length equals 16 residues.

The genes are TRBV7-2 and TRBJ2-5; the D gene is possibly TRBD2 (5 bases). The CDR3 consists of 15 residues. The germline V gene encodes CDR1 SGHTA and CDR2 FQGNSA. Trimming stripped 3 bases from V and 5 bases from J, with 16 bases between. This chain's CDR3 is CASSFGPPRGETQYF. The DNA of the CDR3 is TGTGCCAGCAGCTTTGGTCCGCCCCGAGGGGAGACCCAGTACTTC.

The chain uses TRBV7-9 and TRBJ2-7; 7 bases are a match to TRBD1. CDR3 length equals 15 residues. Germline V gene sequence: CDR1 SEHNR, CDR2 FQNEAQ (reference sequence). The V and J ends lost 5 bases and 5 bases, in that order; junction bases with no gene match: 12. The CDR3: CASSPSGTAFNEQYF. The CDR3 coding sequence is TGTGCCAGCAGCCCCTCCGGGACAGCGTTCAACGAGCAGTACTTC.

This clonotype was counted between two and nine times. CDR3 nucleotide sequence: TGTGCCAGCAGTTCCTACGACAGGAACTATGGCTACACCTTC. It encodes CASSSYDRNYGYTF. This rearrangement joins TRBV28 to TRBJ1-2; D is perhaps TRBD1 (6 bases). Germline CDR1 is MDHEN and CDR2 is SYDVKM. The CDR3 runs 14 residues. V shed 4 bases and J shed 2 bases, with 11 bases lying between them.

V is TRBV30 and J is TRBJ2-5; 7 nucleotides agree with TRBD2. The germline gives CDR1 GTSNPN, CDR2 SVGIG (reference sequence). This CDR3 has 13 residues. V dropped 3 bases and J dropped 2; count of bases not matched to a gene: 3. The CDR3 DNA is TGTGCCTGGAGGCGGGAGAATCAAGAGACCCAGTACTTC. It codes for CAWRRENQETQYF.